This T cell receptor (beta chain) was documented in a study of cytomegalovirus exposure and HLA in healthy donors. Study conclusions and caveats: For most TCR beta V segments, an earlier analysis put the productive rate at about 87% or about 30% of the time. A list of around 160 TCR beta chains associated with cytomegalovirus was given.

Notes on this clone: Its antigen is as yet unknown.

Primers for the PCR totalled 60 Vbeta and 13 Jbeta. Using immunoSEQ multiplex PCR, the repertoire was profiled, and TCRdb retains in-frame clones only, with some absent. Among around 140,000 clones listed, 75% to 85% were seen once. The germline CDR1 and CDR2 sequences are SGHTA and FQGNSA. V was clipped by 5 bases and J by 0 bases, with 11 bases between them. The CDR3 covers 14 residues. The clonotype was recovered from a woman in her forties or fifties in good health and CMV-seropositive. The chain combines TRBV7-2 with TRBJ2-7, with D possibly being TRBD1 (5 bases). Sequenced: PBMCs. The CDR3 region is CASSAGQVSYEQYF. In DNA, the CDR3 is TGTGCCAGCAGCGCCGGACAAGTCTCCTACGAGCAGTACTTC.